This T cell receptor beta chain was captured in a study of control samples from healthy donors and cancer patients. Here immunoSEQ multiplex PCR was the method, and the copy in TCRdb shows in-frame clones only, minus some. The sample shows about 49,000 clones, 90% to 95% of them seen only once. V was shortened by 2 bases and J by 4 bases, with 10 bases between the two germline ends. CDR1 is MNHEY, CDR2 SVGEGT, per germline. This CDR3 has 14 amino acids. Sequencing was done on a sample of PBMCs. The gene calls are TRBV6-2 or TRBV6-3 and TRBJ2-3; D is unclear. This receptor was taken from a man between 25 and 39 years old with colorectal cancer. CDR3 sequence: CASSYRSAADTQYF. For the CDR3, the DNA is TGTGCCAGCAGTTACAGGAGCGCCGCAGATACGCAGTATTTT.